This paragraph reports one T cell receptor beta chain. No antigen is known for it. This sample was taken from a study of Ad26.COV2.S vaccination and SARS-CoV-2 variants. Overall study: Into the muscle, Ad26.COV2.S was dosed once or twice, 56 days apart. Points from the study as a whole: Across vaccine and placebo recipients, the breadth of non-spike TCRs was similar. From the TCR breadth and depth analyses, total T cell responses may have been underestimated.

The junction had 2 bases not matched to a gene; V was cut back by 1 base and J by 4 bases. Germline V gene sequence: CDR1 SQVTM, CDR2 ANQGSEA. The CDR3 has 13 residues. Treatment given: around 19 received Ad26.COV2.S at low or high dose, single or two shots; roughly 5 received placebo; per-sample allocation not given. The samples were gathered on day 63 after the first injection of vaccine or placebo. The repertoire was sequenced with immunoSEQ multiplex PCR; TCRdb's copy has only in-frame clones and lacks some. The data contain hundreds of thousands of clones, roughly nine tenths of them singletons.

This sequence originates from a person aged 18-65 years who received the Ad26.COV2.S COVID-19 vaccine or a placebo. The sequencing used peripheral blood, collected in a trial of Ad26.COV2.S vaccine versus placebo. The V gene is TRBV29-1, the J gene TRBJ2-7; TRBD1 matches 9 bases. The CDR3 coding sequence is TGCAGCGTTGAAGGACAGGGGGAGTACGAGCAGTACTTC. It codes for CSVEGQGEYEQYF.